This T cell receptor (beta chain) came from a study of blood T cell repertoires in COVID-19. In the original analysis: Estimation of nucleated cell counts was performed using reference gene primer amplification. Generated by immunoSEQ multiplex PCR, the TCRdb table keeps only in-frame clones and is missing some. V and J calls and clone size come straight from that table; D and trimming were deduced from the DNA. The sample yields 300,000 to 400,000 clones, roughly 90% seen once. V was clipped by 8 bases and J by 3 bases; unmatched bases: 7. This CDR3 spans 13 amino acids. Germline values: CDR1 LNHDA, CDR2 SQIVND (reference sequence).

Sequencing used PBMCs or T cells enriched from blood (not recorded which). The sequence was collected from a man between 60 and 75 years old who had recovered from COVID-19. This chain connects TRBV19 to TRBJ2-7; 7 nucleotides agree with TRBD1. The CDR3 region is CASSRRDSYEQYF. DNA of the CDR3: TGTGCCAGTTCCCGCCGGGACAGCTACGAGCAGTACTTC.